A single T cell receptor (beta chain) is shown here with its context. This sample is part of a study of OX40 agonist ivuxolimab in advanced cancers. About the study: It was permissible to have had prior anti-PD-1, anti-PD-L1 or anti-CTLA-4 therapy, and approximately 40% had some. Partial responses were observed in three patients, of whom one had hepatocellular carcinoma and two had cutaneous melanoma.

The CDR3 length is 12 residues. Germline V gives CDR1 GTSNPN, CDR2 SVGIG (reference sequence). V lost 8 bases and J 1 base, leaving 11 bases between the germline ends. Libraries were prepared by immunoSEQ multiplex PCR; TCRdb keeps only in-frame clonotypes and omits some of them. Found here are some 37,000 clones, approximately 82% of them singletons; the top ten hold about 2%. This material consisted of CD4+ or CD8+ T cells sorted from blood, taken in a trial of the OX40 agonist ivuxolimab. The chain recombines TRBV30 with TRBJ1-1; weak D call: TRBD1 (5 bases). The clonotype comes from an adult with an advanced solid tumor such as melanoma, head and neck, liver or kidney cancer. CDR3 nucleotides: TGTGCCCAAGTTCAGGGGAACACTGAAGCTTTCTTT. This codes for CAQVQGNTEAFF. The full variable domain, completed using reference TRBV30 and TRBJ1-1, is SQTIHQWPATLVQPVGSPLSLECTVEGTSNPNLYWYRQAAGRGLQLLFYSVGIGQISSEVPQNLSASRPQDRQFILSSKKLLLSDSGFYLCAQVQGNTEAFFGQGTRLTVV.